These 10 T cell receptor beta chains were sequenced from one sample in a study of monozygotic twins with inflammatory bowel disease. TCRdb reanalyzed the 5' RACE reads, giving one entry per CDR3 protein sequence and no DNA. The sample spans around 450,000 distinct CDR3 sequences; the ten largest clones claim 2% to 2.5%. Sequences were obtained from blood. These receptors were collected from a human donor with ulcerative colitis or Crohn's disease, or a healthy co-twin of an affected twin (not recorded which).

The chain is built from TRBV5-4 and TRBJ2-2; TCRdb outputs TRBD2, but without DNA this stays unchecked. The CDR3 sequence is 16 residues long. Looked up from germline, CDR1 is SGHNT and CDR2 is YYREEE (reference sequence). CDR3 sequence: CASSPGLALNTGELFF.

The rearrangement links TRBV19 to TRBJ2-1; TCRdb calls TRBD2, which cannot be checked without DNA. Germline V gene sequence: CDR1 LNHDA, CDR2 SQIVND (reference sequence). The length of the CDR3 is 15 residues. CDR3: CASRDGGALYNEQFF.

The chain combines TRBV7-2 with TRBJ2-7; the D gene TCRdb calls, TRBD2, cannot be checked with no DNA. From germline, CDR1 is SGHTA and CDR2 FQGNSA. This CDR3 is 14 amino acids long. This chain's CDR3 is CASSLGTNFGEQYF.

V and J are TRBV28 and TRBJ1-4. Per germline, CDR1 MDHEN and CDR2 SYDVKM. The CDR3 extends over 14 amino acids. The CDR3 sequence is CASSLAGRLEKLFF.

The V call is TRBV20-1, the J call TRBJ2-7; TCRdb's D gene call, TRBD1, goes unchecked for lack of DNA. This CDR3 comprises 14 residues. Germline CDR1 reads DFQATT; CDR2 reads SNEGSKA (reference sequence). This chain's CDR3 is CSARVTGESYEQYF.

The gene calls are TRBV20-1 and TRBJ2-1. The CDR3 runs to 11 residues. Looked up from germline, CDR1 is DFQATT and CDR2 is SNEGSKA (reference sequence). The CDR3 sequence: CSARDGDEQFF.

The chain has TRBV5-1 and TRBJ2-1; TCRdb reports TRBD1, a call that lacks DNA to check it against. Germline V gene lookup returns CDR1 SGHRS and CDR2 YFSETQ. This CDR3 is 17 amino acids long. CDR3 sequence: CASSLSVTQFGANEQFF.

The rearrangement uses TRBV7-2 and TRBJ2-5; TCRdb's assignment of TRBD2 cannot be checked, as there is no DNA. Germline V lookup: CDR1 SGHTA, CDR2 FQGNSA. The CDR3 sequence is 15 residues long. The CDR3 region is CASSFTSGGRETQYF.

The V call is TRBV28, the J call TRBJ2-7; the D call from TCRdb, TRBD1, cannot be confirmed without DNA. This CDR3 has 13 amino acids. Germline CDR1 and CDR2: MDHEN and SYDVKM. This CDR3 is CASSPPSPYEQYF.

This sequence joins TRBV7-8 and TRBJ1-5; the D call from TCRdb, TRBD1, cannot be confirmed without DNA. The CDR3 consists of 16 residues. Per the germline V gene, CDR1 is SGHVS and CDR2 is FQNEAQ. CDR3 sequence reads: CASSLAGTVGNQPQHF.